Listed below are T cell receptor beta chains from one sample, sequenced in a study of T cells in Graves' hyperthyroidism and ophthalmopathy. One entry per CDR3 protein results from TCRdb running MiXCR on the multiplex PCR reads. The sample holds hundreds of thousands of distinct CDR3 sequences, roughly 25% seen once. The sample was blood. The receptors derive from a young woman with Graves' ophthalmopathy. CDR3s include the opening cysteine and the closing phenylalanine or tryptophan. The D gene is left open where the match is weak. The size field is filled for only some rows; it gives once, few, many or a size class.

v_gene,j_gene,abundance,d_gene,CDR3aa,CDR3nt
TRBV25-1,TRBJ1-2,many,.,CASENRVSEGYGYTF,TGTGCCAGCGAGAACAGGGTTTCCGAGGGCTATGGCTACACCTTC
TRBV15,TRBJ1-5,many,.,CATSRDLTYSNQPQHF,TGTGCCACCAGCAGAGATCTCACCTATAGCAATCAGCCCCAGCATTTT
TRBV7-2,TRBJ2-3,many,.,CASSLERNTQYF,TGTGCCAGCAGCTTAGAACGCAATACGCAGTATTTT
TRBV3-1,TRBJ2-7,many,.,CASSQAVTMAEQYF,TGTGCCAGCAGCCAAGCTGTGACCATGGCCGAGCAGTACTTC
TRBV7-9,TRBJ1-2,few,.,CASSLSNLGYGYTF,TGTGCCAGCAGCCTGTCAAACCTAGGCTATGGCTACACCTTC
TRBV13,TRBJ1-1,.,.,CASSLGGGEMNTEAFF,TGTGCCAGCAGCTTAGGCGGGGGGGAGATGAACACTGAAGCTTTCTTT
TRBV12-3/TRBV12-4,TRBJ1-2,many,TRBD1,CASSPTGASGYTF,TGTGCCAGCAGTCCGACAGGGGCGTCTGGCTACACCTTC
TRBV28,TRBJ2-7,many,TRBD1,CASTGTGGAIPHEQYF,TGTGCCAGCACCGGGACAGGGGGCGCGATTCCCCACGAGCAGTACTTC
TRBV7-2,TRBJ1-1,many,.,CASSLANTNTEAFF,TGTGCCAGCAGCTTAGCGAACACGAACACTGAAGCTTTCTTT
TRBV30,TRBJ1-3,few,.,CALDISGNTIYF,TGTGCCTTGGACATATCTGGAAACACCATATATTTT
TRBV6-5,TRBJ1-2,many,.,CASSYDRGRGNYGYTF,TGTGCCAGCAGTTACGATCGGGGGCGTGGTAACTATGGCTACACCTTC
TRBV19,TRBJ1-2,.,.,CASSGHPEGYGYTF,TGTGCCAGTTCAGGACACCCTGAGGGGTATGGCTACACCTTC
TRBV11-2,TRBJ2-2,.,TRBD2,CASSLVAGANTGELFF,TGTGCCAGCAGCTTAGTGGCGGGGGCGAACACCGGGGAGCTGTTTTTT
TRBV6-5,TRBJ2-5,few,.,CASSYPGGRETQYF,TGTGCCAGCAGTTACCCCGGGGGCCGCGAGACCCAGTACTTC
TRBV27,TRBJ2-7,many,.,CASRPWDTDYEQYF,TGTGCCAGCAGACCATGGGACACCGACTACGAGCAGTACTTC
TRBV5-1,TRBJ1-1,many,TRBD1,CASSDRTGQMNTEAFF,TGCGCCAGCAGCGACAGGACAGGCCAGATGAACACTGAAGCTTTCTTT
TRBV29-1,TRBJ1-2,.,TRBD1,CSVGSLGQGRGYTF,TGCAGCGTTGGCTCACTGGGACAGGGTCGTGGCTACACCTTC
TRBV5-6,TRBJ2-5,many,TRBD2,CASSSAGANQETQYF,TGTGCCAGCAGCTCAGCGGGGGCCAACCAAGAGACCCAGTACTTC
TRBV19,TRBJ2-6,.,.,CAVGDLSGANVLTF,TGTGCCGTAGGGGACCTATCTGGGGCCAACGTCCTGACTTTC
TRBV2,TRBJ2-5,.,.,CASSSSSATRETQYF,TGTGCCAGCAGTTCCTCCTCGGCGACACGAGAGACCCAGTACTTC
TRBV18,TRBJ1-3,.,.,CASSPTQGTGNTIYF,TGTGCCAGCTCACCAACCCAGGGAACTGGAAACACCATATATTTT
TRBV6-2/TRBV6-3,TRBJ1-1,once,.,CAHDTGMNTEAFF,TGTGCCCACGACACAGGGATGAACACTGAAGCTTTCTTT
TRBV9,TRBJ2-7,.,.,CASSVEGIRSSEQYF,TGTGCCAGCAGCGTAGAAGGAATTCGGTCGTCCGAGCAGTACTTC
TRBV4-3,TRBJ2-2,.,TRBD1,CASSQAADRADTGELFF,TGCGCCAGCAGCCAAGCCGCAGACAGGGCGGACACCGGGGAGCTGTTTTTT
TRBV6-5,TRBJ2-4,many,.,CASSYSILRGIQYF,TGTGCCAGCAGTTACTCGATTCTCCGAGGAATTCAGTACTTC
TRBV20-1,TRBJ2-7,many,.,CSASPGTSQRQYF,TGCAGTGCTAGCCCCGGGACATCTCAACGGCAGTACTTC
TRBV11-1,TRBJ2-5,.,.,CASSLAWTSYIQETQYF,TGTGCCAGCAGCTTGGCCTGGACTTCCTACATCCAAGAGACCCAGTACTTC
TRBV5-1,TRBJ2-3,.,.,CASSFRDTDTQYF,TGCGCCAGCAGCTTCAGAGATACAGATACGCAGTATTTT
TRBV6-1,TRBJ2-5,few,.,CASSQGPLQETQYF,TGTGCCAGCAGTCAGGGACCACTCCAAGAGACCCAGTACTTC
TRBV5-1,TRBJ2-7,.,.,CASSPGGTPWEQYF,TGCGCCAGCAGCCCCGGGGGTACTCCCTGGGAGCAGTACTTC
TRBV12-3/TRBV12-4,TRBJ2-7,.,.,CASSPVGPSGGEQYF,TGTGCCAGCAGTCCCGTCGGCCCCTCGGGCGGCGAGCAGTACTTC
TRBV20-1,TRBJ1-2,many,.,CSARVSLLDTF,TGCAGTGCTAGGGTTTCACTATTAGACACCTTC
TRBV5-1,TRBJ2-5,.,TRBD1,CASRQTGTEETQYF,TGCGCCAGCAGACAGACCGGGACAGAAGAGACCCAGTACTTC
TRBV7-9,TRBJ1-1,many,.,CASSLVQGNEAFF,TGTGCCAGCAGCTTAGTCCAGGGGAATGAAGCTTTCTTT
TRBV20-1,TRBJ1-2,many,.,CSANRANYGYTF,TGCAGTGCTAACAGGGCCAACTATGGCTACACCTTC
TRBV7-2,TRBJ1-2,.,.,CASSLRRYGYYGYTF,TGTGCCAGCAGCTTACGACGTTACGGCTACTATGGCTACACCTTC
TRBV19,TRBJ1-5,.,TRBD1,CASSRETGFQPQHF,TGTGCCAGTAGTCGGGAGACAGGGTTTCAGCCCCAGCATTTT
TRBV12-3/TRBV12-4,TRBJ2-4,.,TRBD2,CASSSPGLAGRNIQYF,TGTGCCAGCAGTTCCCCGGGACTAGCGGGCCGGAACATTCAGTACTTC
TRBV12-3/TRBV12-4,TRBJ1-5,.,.,CASTIRGLGQPQHF,TGTGCCAGCACTATAAGGGGGTTGGGTCAGCCCCAGCATTTT
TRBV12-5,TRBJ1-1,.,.,CASGLVPGGGTEAFF,TGTGCTAGTGGTTTGGTACCGGGAGGGGGGACTGAAGCTTTCTTT
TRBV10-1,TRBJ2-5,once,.,CASSVTGQETQYF,TGCGCCAGCAGTGTGACAGGACAAGAGACCCAGTACTTC
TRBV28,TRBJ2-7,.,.,CASSLPGGSLAHEQYF,TGTGCCAGCAGCCTGCCTGGGGGGTCTCTAGCCCACGAGCAGTACTTC
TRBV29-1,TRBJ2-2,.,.,CSVVSGRGTGELFF,TGCAGCGTTGTTTCTGGGAGAGGCACCGGGGAGCTGTTTTTT
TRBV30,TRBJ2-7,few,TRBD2,CAWTSGQTYEQYF,TGTGCCTGGACTAGCGGGCAGACCTACGAGCAGTACTTC